This T cell receptor beta chain appears in the sequencing data of a study of identical twins. The study's findings and limits: Low generation probability was overrepresented in out-of-frame alpha sequences shared by twins. Invariant T cells like MAIT and iNKT could partly confound the zero-insertion analyses.

TCRdb fed the 5' RACE reads into MiXCR, producing one record per CDR3 protein. This sample has about 430,000 distinct CDR3 sequences; approximately 17% occur once, and the top ten carry approximately 12%. Only one count was recorded for this clonotype. Its antigen is as yet unknown. The germline gives CDR1 LGHNA, CDR2 YNFKEQ. The V end lost 0 bases, the J end lost 6 bases, and 9 bases lay between the germline ends. CDR3 length: 14 residues. This chain connects TRBV4-2 to TRBJ2-1; weak D call: TRBD2 (5 bases). The source material was naive T cells sorted from blood. The receptor was isolated from a man aged 45-65 years in good health. CDR3 sequence (DNA): TGTGCCAGCAGCCAAGAGCCAGGAGGCAATGAGCAGTTCTTC. Translating gives CASSQEPGGNEQFF.